These T cell receptor beta chains were read from a single sample in a study of shared clonotypes between healthy human individuals. TCRdb keeps only in-frame clones here, not all; method: immunoSEQ multiplex PCR. The sample records over 95,000 clones, around 73% being singletons. Specimen: memory CD8+ T cells sorted from blood. Receptor source: a woman in her thirties in good health. Both conserved end residues are part of each CDR3. D genes are given only for firm matches. Size is stated for part of the rows, as once, few or many counts, or as a class when the clone is expanded.

v_gene	d_gene	abundance	j_gene	CDR3nt	CDR3aa
TRBV10-3	.	.	TRBJ1-2	TGTGCCATCAGTGAACGGAATGGGTTCGGCTACACCTTC	CAISERNGFGYTF
TRBV6-5	.	.	TRBJ2-6	TGTGCCAGCAGCTTACAGGTTTCTGGGGCCAACGTCCTGACTTTC	CASSLQVSGANVLTF
TRBV9	.	.	TRBJ2-2	TGTGCCAGCAGCCTGGGCGGGGTCGGCACCGGGGAGCTGTTTTTT	CASSLGGVGTGELFF
TRBV20-1	.	.	TRBJ2-1	TGCAGTGCTAGAGGGCGAGGGGAGCAGTTCTTC	CSARGRGEQFF
TRBV6-5	.	many	TRBJ2-2	TGTGCCAGCAGTTACGGGAGGTCATGGGAGCTGTTTTTT	CASSYGRSWELFF
TRBV6-1	TRBD2	once	TRBJ2-7	TGTGCCAGCGGTACCGGGACTACTGAGCAGTACTTC	CASGTGTTEQYF
TRBV2	.	once	TRBJ2-7	TGTGCCAGTTCCCTGGTCGAGAGCTCCTACGAGCAGTACTTC	CASSLVESSYEQYF
TRBV19	.	many	TRBJ2-1	TGTGCCACAGAGGCCCAGGGGGGCTACAATGAGCAGTTCTTC	CATEAQGGYNEQFF
TRBV10-3	.	.	TRBJ2-5	TGTGCCATCCGGACCGTAGGTGGCAGTTGGTACCAAGAGACCCAGTACTTC	CAIRTVGGSWYQETQYF
TRBV4-2	.	.	TRBJ2-5	TGTGCCAGCAGCCAGGTCATGGGGCAAGAGACCCAGTACTTC	CASSQVMGQETQYF
TRBV29-1	TRBD1	.	TRBJ1-1	TGCAGCGAACGACAGGGGTCCATGAACACTGAAGCTTTCTTT	CSERQGSMNTEAFF
TRBV7-9	.	.	TRBJ2-1	TGTGCCAGCAGCTTAGCGTCCCACAACAATGAGCAGTTCTTC	CASSLASHNNEQFF
TRBV15	TRBD2	.	TRBJ2-7	TGTGCCACCAGCAGAGTTTTCCCCCCGGCGGGAGGCTACGAGCAGTACTTC	CATSRVFPPAGGYEQYF
TRBV27	.	.	TRBJ2-7	TGTGCCAGCAGTCGACCAATAAAAGGAGGGGTATACGAGCAGTACTTC	CASSRPIKGGVYEQYF
TRBV27	TRBD1	many	TRBJ1-1	TGTGCCAGCAGTCGTCGGCAAGGGGGCGTGAACACTGAAGCTTTCTTT	CASSRRQGGVNTEAFF
TRBV6-4	TRBD1	.	TRBJ1-5	TGTGCCAGCGGATACAGGGGGCAGCCCCAGCATTTT	CASGYRGQPQHF
TRBV7-9	TRBD1	many	TRBJ1-2	TGTGCCAGCAGCCCCCAATACAGGGGGCACGGCCGGTTTAACTATGGCTACACCTTC	CASSPQYRGHGRFNYGYTF
TRBV28	.	once	TRBJ1-1	TGTGCCAGCAGTCAACCGAACACTGAAGCTTTCTTT	CASSQPNTEAFF
TRBV6-1	TRBD1	once	TRBJ2-5	TGTGCCAGCAGTGTGTGGGGACAGGGCGGTTTCCACATAGAGACCCAGTACTTC	CASSVWGQGGFHIETQYF
TRBV5-1	.	.	TRBJ1-2	TGCGCCAGCAGCCAGGACCCCTATGGCTACACCTTC	CASSQDPYGYTF
TRBV29-1	.	.	TRBJ2-6	TGCAGCGTAGCAGCCTCTGGGGCCAACGTCCTGACTTTC	CSVAASGANVLTF
TRBV5-1	.	.	TRBJ2-2	TGCGCCAGCAGCTTGGAGGGGGTTGTTCTATACACCGGGGAGCTGTTTTTT	CASSLEGVVLYTGELFF
TRBV7-3	TRBD2	few	TRBJ2-1	TGTGCCAGCAGCTCCCTAGCGGGAGGAAATGAGCAGTTCTTC	CASSSLAGGNEQFF
TRBV13	.	.	TRBJ2-1	TGTGCCAGCAGCCTCACCCCCTACAATGAGCAGTTCTTC	CASSLTPYNEQFF
TRBV4-1	.	many	TRBJ1-1	TGCGCCAGCAGCCAGGGAGCCACTGAAGCTTTCTTT	CASSQGATEAFF
TRBV5-1	TRBD2	few	TRBJ2-1	TGCGCCAGCAGCTTAAGACTAGCGCGCAATGAGCAGTTCTTC	CASSLRLARNEQFF
TRBV29-1	.	few	TRBJ2-7	TGCAGCGTTGAAGATCTACTATCCTACGAGCAGTACTTC	CSVEDLLSYEQYF
TRBV28	.	.	TRBJ1-2	TGTGCCAGCAGTTCTGAGTGGGTCCATGACTATGGCTACACCTTC	CASSSEWVHDYGYTF
TRBV28	.	.	TRBJ1-2	TGTGCCAGCAGTTTGACAGAAGTCTATGGCTACACCTTC	CASSLTEVYGYTF
TRBV19	.	.	TRBJ2-2	TGTGCCAGTAGTATATCCTCGGAGACCGGGGAGCTGTTTTTT	CASSISSETGELFF
TRBV7-2	.	.	TRBJ2-5	TGTGCCAGCAGCTTATATCCTGAGACCCAGTACTTC	CASSLYPETQYF
TRBV9	TRBD2	.	TRBJ2-2	TGTGCCAGCAGCGTACCCTCTGGAGCGGGGGGACCCACCGGGGAGCTGTTTTTT	CASSVPSGAGGPTGELFF
TRBV5-6	.	.	TRBJ2-1	TGTGCCAGCAGCTTGACTAGGGGTGAGCAGTTCTTC	CASSLTRGEQFF
TRBV4-2	TRBD1	.	TRBJ2-7	TGTGCCAGCAGCGGGGACAGGGGCTTTTCCGAGCAGTACTTC	CASSGDRGFSEQYF
TRBV15	.	few	TRBJ1-4	TGTGCCACCAGCAGAGAAGGTCGGGGAGGGGAAAAACTGTTTTTT	CATSREGRGGEKLFF
TRBV7-2	TRBD1	medium-sized	TRBJ2-1	TGTGCCAGCAGCTGGGACAGGGGCTCCTACAATGAGCAGTTCTTC	CASSWDRGSYNEQFF
TRBV6-5	.	.	TRBJ2-3	TGTGCCAGCAGACGGAAAAGGAGCACAGATACGCAGTATTTT	CASRRKRSTDTQYF